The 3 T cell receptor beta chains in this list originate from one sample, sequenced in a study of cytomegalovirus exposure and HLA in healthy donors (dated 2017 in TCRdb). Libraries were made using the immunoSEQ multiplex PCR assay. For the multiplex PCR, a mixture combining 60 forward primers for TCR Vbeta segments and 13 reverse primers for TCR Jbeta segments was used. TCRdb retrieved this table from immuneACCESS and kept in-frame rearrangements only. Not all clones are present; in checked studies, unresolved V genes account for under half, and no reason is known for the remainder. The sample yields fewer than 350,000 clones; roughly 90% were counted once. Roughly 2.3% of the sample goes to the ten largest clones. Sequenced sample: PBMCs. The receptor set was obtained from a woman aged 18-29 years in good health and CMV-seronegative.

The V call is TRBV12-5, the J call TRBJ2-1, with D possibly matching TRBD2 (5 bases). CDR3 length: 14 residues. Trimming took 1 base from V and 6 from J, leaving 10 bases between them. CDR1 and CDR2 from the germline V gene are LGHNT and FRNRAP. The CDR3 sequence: CASGLGYRGNEQFF. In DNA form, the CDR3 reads TGTGCTAGTGGTTTGGGGTATCGGGGCAATGAGCAGTTCTTC.

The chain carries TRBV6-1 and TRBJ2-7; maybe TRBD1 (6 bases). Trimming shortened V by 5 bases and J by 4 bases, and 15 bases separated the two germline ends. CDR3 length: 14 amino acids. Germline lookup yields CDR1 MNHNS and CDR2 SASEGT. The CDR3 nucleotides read TGTGCCAGCAGTCCCCGTGGACAGTCATACGAGCAGTACTTC. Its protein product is CASSPRGQSYEQYF.

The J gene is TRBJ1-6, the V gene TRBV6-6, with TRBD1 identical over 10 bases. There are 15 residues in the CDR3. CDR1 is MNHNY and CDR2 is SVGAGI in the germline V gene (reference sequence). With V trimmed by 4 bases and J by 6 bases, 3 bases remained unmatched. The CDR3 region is CASSSRTGGNSPLHF. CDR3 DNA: TGTGCCAGCAGTTCCCGGACAGGGGGTAATTCACCCCTCCACTTT.